This entry lists 3 T cell receptor beta chains sequenced from one sample in a study of blood T cells in healthy people across ages. The second PCR ran about 6 to 12 cycles with a sample-barcoded 5' primer and J-beta primers. A single record per CDR3 protein comes from TCRdb applying MiXCR to the 5' RACE reads. The sample has about 730,000 distinct CDR3 sequences, 43% seen once. Specimen: blood. These receptors all come from a woman in her fifties or sixties in good health.

The sample holds many counts of this clonotype. The V and J genes are TRBV27 and TRBJ2-7, with 7 bases fitting TRBD2. In germline, CDR1 is MNHEY, CDR2 SMNVEV (reference sequence). This CDR3 is 14 amino acids long. V was clipped by 2 bases and J by 1 base; unmatched bases: 2. CDR3: CASSLRTSSYEQYF. The CDR3 DNA reads as TGTGCCAGCAGTTTACGGACTAGTTCCTACGAGCAGTACTTC.

The sample holds a few counts of this clonotype. J is TRBJ1-2 and V is TRBV6-1; weak D call: TRBD1 (5 bases). The V gene lost 8 bases and the J gene lost 2 bases, with 18 bases spanning the gap. The length of the CDR3 is 15 residues. CDR1 is MNHNS and CDR2 is SASEGT in the germline V gene. The CDR3 here is CASLVPGPLNYGYTF. CDR3 nucleotides: TGTGCCAGCTTAGTACCGGGACCGCTCAACTATGGCTACACCTTC.

This clonotype was detected only once. The J gene is TRBJ2-5, the V gene TRBV5-1, with D unresolved. CDR1 and CDR2 (germline): SGHRS, YFSETQ. The CDR3 extends over 14 amino acids. V dropped 1 base and J dropped 1 base, with 8 bases sitting between them. The CDR3 sequence: CASSLCQTQETQYF. CDR3 in DNA: TGCGCCAGCAGCTTGTGCCAGACCCAAGAGACCCAGTACTTC.